This T cell receptor (beta chain) was profiled in a study of cytomegalovirus exposure and HLA in healthy donors listed by TCRdb under 2017. Regarding the study in general: According to an earlier analysis of 587 of the donors, some 180 million T cells yielded over 90 million unique TCR beta sequences and more than 250 Gb of sequence data. About 280 gigabases of sequencing data and 75 million to 85 million unique TCR sequences made up an early release that covered approximately 700 HLA-typed donors. Among the roughly 410 genotyped donors, 81% belonged to the genetic ancestry cluster associated with self-reported Caucasian donors. The study aimed to test whether cataloging public T cell receptors could reveal signatures of past pathogen exposure. Using immunosequencing, the study profiled T cell repertoires from 550 to 750 subjects and related those repertoires to cytomegalovirus serostatus. In addition to the first cohort of 666 subjects, a separate validation cohort of under 150 different subjects was used. The study combined high-throughput TCR immunosequencing, statistical association of individual TCRs with disease status, and machine learning to predict cytomegalovirus infection status. A later analysis re-examined previously published TCR beta repertoires from about 670 donors and added high-resolution HLA genotyping to investigate patterns of TCR occurrence. Rather than drawing on any new phenotypic data, the later analysis identified candidate immune exposures from TCR beta sequences and the way those sequences occurred across donors. To decide whether each TCR beta V gene segment behaved as functional or pseudogenic, an earlier analysis of some 580 of the donors relied on high-throughput TCR beta sequencing. Donor age, sex, ethnicity and CMV serostatus were compiled together with the repertoire data. A later genetic analysis took genome-wide SNP genotypes for 398 of the 666 donors and used that subset as a discovery cohort. All discovery cohort repertoires had been generated on a single sequencing platform. Both class I and class II loci were covered by HLA typing, at four-digit resolution. The number of donors typed differed by locus, with roughly 620-640 for A, B, C, DRB1 and DQB1, roughly 550 for DQA1, 606 for DPA1, and around 460 for DPB1. Roughly 5 DR-DQ haplotypes were treated as single units for association and clustering because of strong linkage in the cohort. On average, roughly 250,000 unique TCR beta nucleotide sequences were sequenced per donor among about 400 genotyped donors of the cohort, with around 19% of those sequences being non-productive. Overall study results and their limits: While some public TCRs were present in many individuals, most TCR sequences turned up only very rarely across donors. According to a later genetic analysis, donors in an Asian-associated ancestry cluster had fewer N-insertions in productive TCRs than the approximately 670-donor mean. According to a later analysis, parvovirus B19, influenza, CMV and Epstein-Barr virus appeared linked to several top co-occurrence clusters. A later genetic analysis associated a missense DCLRE1C variant with V-gene and J-gene trimming of TCR beta chains, and an independent cohort replicated the association. In a later analysis, over 15,000 TCR beta sequences were associated with specific HLA alleles at a false discovery rate of 0.05. In an earlier analysis of around 600 of the donors, most TCR beta V segments appeared in productive rearrangements about 87% or about 30% of the time, broadly matching IMGT annotations. In this cohort, only TCR beta chains were sequenced, and detectable features were limited by the absence of alpha or paired-chain data. According to a later analysis, most CMV-associated TCR beta chains appeared to be HLA-restricted, and the HLA associations seemed to be driven largely by CMV exposure. Linkage disequilibrium might explain the correlated functional status among segregating V segments, but an unknown experimental factor could not be excluded. In vitro tests confirmed that a few of the cytomegalovirus-associated TCR beta chains recognize cytomegalovirus antigens. Because HLA typing was unavailable for some donors at each locus, only the typed subset was used in association tests. Strong co-occurrence of HLA alleles, especially DR and DQ, made assigning TCR associations to individual alleles difficult. Some IMGT-functional V segments, including TRBV6-2 and TRBV6-3, could not be distinguished by the 87-base-pair reads and were therefore excluded. A further reported finding was that TCR beta sequences accurately predicted the HLA-A and HLA-B alleles for most subjects in the first cohort. According to the authors, the approach could potentially be generalized to other disease states and immunological phenotypes. The presence/absence analyses assumed that sequencing depth was roughly uniform across donors, and that assumption may not be true. A later analysis found that TCR association rates varied across HLA loci, with DRB1 alleles showing the most associated TCRs and HLA-C alleles the fewest. The classifier was reported to diagnose cytomegalovirus status with high specificity and sensitivity in both the original cohort and the validation cohort. Because counts were too low, 15 to 20 rarely observed V segments, including chromosome 9 orphons, were left out of the earlier analysis of a few hundred of the donors. In a later analysis, HLA-associated TCR beta chains were found to be more clonally expanded and to have lower generation probabilities than equally common non-associated chains. The only immune exposure information available for the cohort was CMV serostatus. In the study, around 150 TCR beta chains were listed as associated with cytomegalovirus. A cluster of highly shared sequence variants was judged likely to represent a technical artifact of the sequencing pipeline.

In total, roughly 670 healthy bone marrow donors made up the cohort. All cohort members were sampled while nominally healthy, although unrecorded immune exposures were likely present. The donor tested CMV seropositive, placing the donor among the 290 or so seropositive members of the cohort. A peripheral blood sample was collected from each donor, and TCR beta sequencing was performed on peripheral blood mononuclear cells. The Qiagen DNeasy Blood Extraction Kit was used to extract genomic DNA from the blood cell samples. Between the V and J ends, shortened by 0 bases and 4 bases respectively, the junction contains 10 bases. The germline V gene (reference sequence) gives CDR1 as MNHEY and CDR2 as SMNVEV. The CDR3 spans 15 residues, from the cysteine through the phenylalanine. Just CDR3 DNA is preserved here, 45 bases in frame from base 1. The library relied on the immunoSEQ multiplex PCR assay. For the multiplex PCR, a mixture combining 60 forward primers for TCR Vbeta segments and 13 reverse primers for TCR Jbeta segments was used. Amplification of the CDR3 region of rearranged TCR beta genes was performed with a multiplex PCR assay on genomic DNA. The Illumina HiSeq System was used to sequence the amplified TCR beta libraries as 87-base-pair reads. On the study's bioinformatics: A later analysis counted approximately 74 million unique TCR beta chains across the 690 or so repertoires, and 10 million to 12 million of these chains were shared by at least two donors. To remove PCR and sequencing errors, raw reads were error-corrected and collapsed into unique sequences using a nearest-neighbor algorithm that merged closely related sequences. CDR3 sequences were aligned to IMGT reference sequences to assign V, D and J gene segments. Each retained sequence needed at least a six-nucleotide match to both a V gene segment and a J gene segment. A rearrangement was called productive if the CDR3 had no stop codons and remained in frame with V and J, and every other rearrangement was called non-productive. CDR3 was defined according to IMGT convention as the region running from the second conserved V-encoded cysteine to the conserved J-encoded phenylalanine. The earlier analysis of a few hundred of the donors excluded any sequence lacking an unambiguous match to a single V gene segment. In an earlier analysis of approximately 590 of the donors, a V segment was called functional when productive rearrangements were above 56.7%, and segregating when the standard deviation between donors exceeded 5%. A statistical classification framework was built to diagnose cytomegalovirus status from the catalog of TCR beta chain sequences. In a later analysis, V and J genes were assigned by comparing TCR nucleotide sequences against IMGT/GENE-DB human TR gene sequences. In a later analysis, CDR3 sequences and most-parsimonious VDJ recombination scenarios were assigned using the TCRdist pipeline. A later analysis defined each TCR beta chain by its CDR3 amino acid sequence plus V-gene family, and excluded reads lacking a unique V-gene family. In a later analysis, 500 to 700 highly shared, low-generation-probability nucleotide sequences were removed to address suspected cross-contamination and a sequencing artifact. In a later analysis, a clonal expansion index for each public chain was calculated from normalized within-repertoire ranks of inferred template counts. A later analysis computed generation probabilities with a VDJ recombination model fitted to out-of-frame rearrangements, and checked the results against IGoR. In a later analysis, TCR-TCR, TCR-HLA and TCR-CMV co-occurrence was scored with hypergeometric tests, and a repertoire-size bias correction was applied to TCR pairs. A later analysis estimated false discovery rates by permuting HLA or CMV assignments 20 times. In a later analysis, co-occurring TCRs were grouped using DBSCAN, and TCRdist sequence similarity was added for clustering within HLA-allele-positive subsets. Repertoires with fewer than 30,000 or more than 120,000 public chains, plus five repertoires with anomalous nucleotide sharing, were excluded from co-occurrence clustering. Drawn from immuneACCESS, this table holds only the in-frame rearrangements with V and J called that TCRdb kept. Clones are partly lost; checked studies trace under half to an unresolved V gene and leave the rest unexplained. V, J and clone size are taken as reported in that table, and D and trimming were inferred from the DNA itself. The table for this sample lists around 210,000 clones. 1.1% of the sample is in the top ten clones.

With regard to this clone: The specificity of this receptor is unknown.

Sequenced sample: PBMCs. The sequence was collected from a girl aged 2-15 years in good health and CMV-seropositive. This chain joins TRBV27 to TRBJ1-3; the D gene is perhaps TRBD1, from 6 matching bases. CDR3 region: CASSLSRGTGNTIYF. The nucleotide sequence is TGTGCCAGCAGTTTATCGCGGGGGACAGGAAACACCATATATTTT.